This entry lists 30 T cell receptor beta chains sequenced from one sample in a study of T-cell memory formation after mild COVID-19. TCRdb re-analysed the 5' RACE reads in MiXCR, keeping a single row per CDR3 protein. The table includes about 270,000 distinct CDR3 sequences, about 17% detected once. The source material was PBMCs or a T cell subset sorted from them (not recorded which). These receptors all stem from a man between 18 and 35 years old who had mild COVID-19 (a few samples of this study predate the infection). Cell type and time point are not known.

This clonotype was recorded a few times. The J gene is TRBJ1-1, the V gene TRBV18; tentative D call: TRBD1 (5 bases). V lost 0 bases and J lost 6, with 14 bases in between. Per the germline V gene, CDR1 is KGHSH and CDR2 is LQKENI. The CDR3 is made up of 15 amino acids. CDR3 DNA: TGTGCCAGCTCACCACCCCAGGGTCTCCTATCTGAAGCTTTCTTT. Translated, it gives CASSPPQGLLSEAFF.

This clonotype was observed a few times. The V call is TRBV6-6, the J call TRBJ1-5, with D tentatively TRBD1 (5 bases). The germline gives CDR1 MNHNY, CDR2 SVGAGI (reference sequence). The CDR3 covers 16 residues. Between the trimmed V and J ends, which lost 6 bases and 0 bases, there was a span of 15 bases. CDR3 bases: TGTGCCAGCAGCTTCCAGGGTTCGAATAGCAATCAGCCCCAGCATTTT. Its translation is CASSFQGSNSNQPQHF.

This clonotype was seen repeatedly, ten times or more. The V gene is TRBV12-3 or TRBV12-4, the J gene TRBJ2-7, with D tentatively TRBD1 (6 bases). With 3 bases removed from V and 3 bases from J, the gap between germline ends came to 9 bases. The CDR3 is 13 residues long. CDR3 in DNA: TGTGCCAGCAGTTTCGACAGGAACTACGAGCAGTACTTC. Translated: CASSFDRNYEQYF.

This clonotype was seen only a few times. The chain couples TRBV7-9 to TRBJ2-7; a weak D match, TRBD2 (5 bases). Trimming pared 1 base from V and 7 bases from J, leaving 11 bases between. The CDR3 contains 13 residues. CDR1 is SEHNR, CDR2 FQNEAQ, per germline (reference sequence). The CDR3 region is CASSLGPGSEQYV. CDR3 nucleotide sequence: TGTGCCAGCAGCTTAGGGCCGGGGTCAGAGCAGTACGTC.

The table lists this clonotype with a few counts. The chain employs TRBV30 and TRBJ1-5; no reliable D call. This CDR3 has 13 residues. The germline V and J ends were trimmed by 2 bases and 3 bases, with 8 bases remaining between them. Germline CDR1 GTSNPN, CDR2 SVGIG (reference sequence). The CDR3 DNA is TGTGCCTGGAGTAAGGCAGTCAATCAGCCCCAGCATTTT. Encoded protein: CAWSKAVNQPQHF.

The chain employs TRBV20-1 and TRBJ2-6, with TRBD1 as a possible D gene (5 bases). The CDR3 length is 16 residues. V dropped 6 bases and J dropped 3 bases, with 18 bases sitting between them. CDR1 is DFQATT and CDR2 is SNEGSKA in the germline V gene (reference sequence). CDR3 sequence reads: CSAVQGLSYGANVLTF. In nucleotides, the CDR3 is TGCAGTGCGGTTCAGGGCTTGTCCTATGGGGCCAACGTCCTGACTTTC.

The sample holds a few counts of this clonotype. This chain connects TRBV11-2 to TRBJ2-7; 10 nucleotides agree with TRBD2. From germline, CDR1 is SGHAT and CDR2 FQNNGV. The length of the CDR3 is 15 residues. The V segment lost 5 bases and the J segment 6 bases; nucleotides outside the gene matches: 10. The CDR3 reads CASSTSRLAGREQYF. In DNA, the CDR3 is TGTGCCAGCAGCACCTCACGACTAGCGGGCCGCGAGCAGTACTTC.

Here the CDR3 DNA reads TGTGCCAGCTCACCGACAGCCTCTGGGGCCAACGTCCTGACTTTC. Its protein is CASSPTASGANVLTF. The chain joins TRBV18 to TRBJ2-6; D may be TRBD1 (5 bases). The germline V and J ends were trimmed by 3 bases and 0 bases, with 6 bases remaining between them. Germline V gene data show CDR1 as KGHSH and CDR2 as LQKENI. The CDR3 consists of 15 residues. The variable domain in full, with the rest retrieved from reference TRBV18 and TRBJ2-6, is NAGVMQNPRHLVRRRGQEARLRCSPMKGHSHVYWYRQLPEEGLKFMVYLQKENIIDESGMPKERFSAEFPKEGPSILRIQQVVRGDSAAYFCASSPTASGANVLTFGAGSRLTVL.

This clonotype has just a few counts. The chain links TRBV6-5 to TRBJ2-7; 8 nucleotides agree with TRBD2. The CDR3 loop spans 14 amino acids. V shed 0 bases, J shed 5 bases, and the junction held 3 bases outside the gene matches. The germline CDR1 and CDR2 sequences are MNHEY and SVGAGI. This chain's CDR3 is CASSYSSGGDEQYF. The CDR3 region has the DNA TGTGCCAGCAGTTACTCATCGGGGGGGGACGAGCAGTACTTC.

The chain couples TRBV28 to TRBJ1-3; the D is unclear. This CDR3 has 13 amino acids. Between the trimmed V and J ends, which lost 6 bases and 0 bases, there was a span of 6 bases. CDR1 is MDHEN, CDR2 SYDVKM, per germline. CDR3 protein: CASRLGSGNTIYF. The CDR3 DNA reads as TGTGCCAGCAGGCTCGGCTCTGGAAACACCATATATTTT. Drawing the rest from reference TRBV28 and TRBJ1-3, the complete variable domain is DVKVTQSSRYLVKRTGEKVFLECVQDMDHENMFWYRQDPGLGLRLIYFSYDVKMKEKGDIPEGYSVSREKKERFSLILESASTNQTSMYLCASRLGSGNTIYFGEGSWLTVV.

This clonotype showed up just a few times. In DNA, the CDR3 is TGTGCCAGCAGCTTCGGGGGGACTAGCACAGATACGCAGTATTTT. Its protein product is CASSFGGTSTDTQYF. V is TRBV7-2 and J is TRBJ2-3; the match to TRBD2 covers 7 bases. Germline CDR1 and CDR2: SGHTA and FQGNSA. The junction had 3 bases not matched to a gene; V was cut back by 3 bases and J by 0 bases. The CDR3 is made up of 15 amino acids.

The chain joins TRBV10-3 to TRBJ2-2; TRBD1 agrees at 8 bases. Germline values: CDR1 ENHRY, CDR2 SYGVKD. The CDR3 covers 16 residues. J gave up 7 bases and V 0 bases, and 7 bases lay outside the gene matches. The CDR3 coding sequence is TGTGCCATCAGTGAGTCGATGGCAGGGGGCGGCGGGGAGCTGTTTTTT. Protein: CAISESMAGGGGELFF.

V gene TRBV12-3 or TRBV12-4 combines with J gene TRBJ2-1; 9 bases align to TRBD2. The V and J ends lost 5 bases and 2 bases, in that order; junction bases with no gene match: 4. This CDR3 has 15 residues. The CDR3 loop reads CASSLRLAAYNEQFF. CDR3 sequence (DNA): TGTGCCAGCAGTCTGAGACTAGCGGCCTACAATGAGCAGTTCTTC.

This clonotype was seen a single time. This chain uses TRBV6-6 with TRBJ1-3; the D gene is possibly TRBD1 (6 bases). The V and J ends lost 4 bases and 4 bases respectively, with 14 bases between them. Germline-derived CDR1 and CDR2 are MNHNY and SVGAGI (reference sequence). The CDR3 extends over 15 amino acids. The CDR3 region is CASSSFGGLGNTIYF. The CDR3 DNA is TGTGCCAGCAGTTCCTTTGGGGGGCTGGGAAACACCATATATTTT.

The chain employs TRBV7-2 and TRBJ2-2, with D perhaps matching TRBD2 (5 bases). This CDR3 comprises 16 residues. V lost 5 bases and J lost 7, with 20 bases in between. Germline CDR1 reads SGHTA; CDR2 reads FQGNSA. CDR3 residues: CASSLFRGREGGELFF. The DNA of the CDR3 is TGTGCCAGCAGCCTCTTCCGGGGAAGGGAAGGCGGGGAGCTGTTTTTT.

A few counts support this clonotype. CDR3 amino acids: CASAPSGNEQYV. In DNA form, the CDR3 reads TGTGCCAGCGCTCCTTCGGGCAACGAGCAGTACGTC. The rearrangement joins TRBV6-6 to TRBJ2-7, with D uncertain. V lost 8 bases and J lost 5, with 13 bases in between. This CDR3 comprises 12 residues. Germline lookup yields CDR1 MNHNY and CDR2 SVGAGI (reference sequence).

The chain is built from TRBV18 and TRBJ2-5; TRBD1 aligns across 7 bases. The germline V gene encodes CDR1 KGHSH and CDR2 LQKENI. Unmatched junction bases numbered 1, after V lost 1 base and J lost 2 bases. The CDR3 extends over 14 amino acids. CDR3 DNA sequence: TGTGCCAGCTCACCACAGACAGGGCAAGAGACCCAGTACTTC. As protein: CASSPQTGQETQYF. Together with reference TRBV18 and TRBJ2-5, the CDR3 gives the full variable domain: NAGVMQNPRHLVRRRGQEARLRCSPMKGHSHVYWYRQLPEEGLKFMVYLQKENIIDESGMPKERFSAEFPKEGPSILRIQQVVRGDSAAYFCASSPQTGQETQYFGPGTRLLVL.

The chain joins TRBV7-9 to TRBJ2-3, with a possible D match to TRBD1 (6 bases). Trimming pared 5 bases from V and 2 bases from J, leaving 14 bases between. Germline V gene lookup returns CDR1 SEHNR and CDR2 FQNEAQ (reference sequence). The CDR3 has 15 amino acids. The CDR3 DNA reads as TGTGCCAGCAGCAACCAGGGGATAATCACAGATACGCAGTATTTT. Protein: CASSNQGIITDTQYF.

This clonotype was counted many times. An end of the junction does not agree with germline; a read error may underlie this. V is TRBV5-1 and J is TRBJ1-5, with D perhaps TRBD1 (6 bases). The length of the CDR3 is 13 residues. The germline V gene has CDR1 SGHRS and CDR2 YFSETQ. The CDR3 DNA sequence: TGTGCCAGCAGCCTAGGACAGAATCAGCCCCAGCATTTT. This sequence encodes CASSLGQNQPQHF.

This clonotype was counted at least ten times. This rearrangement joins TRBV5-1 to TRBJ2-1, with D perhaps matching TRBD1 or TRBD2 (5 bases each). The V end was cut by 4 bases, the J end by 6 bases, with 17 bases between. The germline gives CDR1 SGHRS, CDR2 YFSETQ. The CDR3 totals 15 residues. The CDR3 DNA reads TGCGCCAGCAGCCAAACCTGGGGGAGCGGCAATGAGCAGTTCTTC. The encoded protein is CASSQTWGSGNEQFF.

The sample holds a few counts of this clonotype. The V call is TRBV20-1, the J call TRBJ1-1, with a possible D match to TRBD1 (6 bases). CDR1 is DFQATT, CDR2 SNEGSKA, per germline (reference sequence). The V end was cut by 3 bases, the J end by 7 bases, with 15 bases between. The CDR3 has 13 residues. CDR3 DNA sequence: TGCAGTGCTAGTTCAGGGGCCCTTGGTGAAGCTTTCTTT. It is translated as CSASSGALGEAFF.

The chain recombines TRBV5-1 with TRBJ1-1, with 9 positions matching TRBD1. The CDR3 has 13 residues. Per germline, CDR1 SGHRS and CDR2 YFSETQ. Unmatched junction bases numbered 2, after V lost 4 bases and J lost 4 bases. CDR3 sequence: CASSETGGTEAFF. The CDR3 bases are TGCGCCAGCAGCGAGACAGGGGGCACTGAAGCTTTCTTT. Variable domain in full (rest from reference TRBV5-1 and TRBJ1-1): KAGVTQTPRYLIKTRGQQVTLSCSPISGHRSVSWYQQTPGQGLQFLFEYFSETQRNKGNFPGRFSGRQFSNSRSEMNVSTLELGDSALYLCASSETGGTEAFFGQGTRLTVV.

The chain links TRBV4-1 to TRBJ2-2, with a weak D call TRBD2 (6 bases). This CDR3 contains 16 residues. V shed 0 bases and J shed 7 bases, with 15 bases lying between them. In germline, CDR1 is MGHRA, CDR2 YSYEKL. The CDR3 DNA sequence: TGCGCCAGCAGCCAAGAGGGGCGGAGGAGGGACGGGGAGCTGTTTTTT. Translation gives CASSQEGRRRDGELFF.

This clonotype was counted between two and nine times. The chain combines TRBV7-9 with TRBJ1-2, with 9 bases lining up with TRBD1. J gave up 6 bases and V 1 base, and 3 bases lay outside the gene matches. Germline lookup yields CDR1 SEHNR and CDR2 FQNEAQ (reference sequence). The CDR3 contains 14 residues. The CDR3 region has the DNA TGTGCCAGCAGCTTAGAAGGGACAGGGAATGGCTACACCTTC. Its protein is CASSLEGTGNGYTF.

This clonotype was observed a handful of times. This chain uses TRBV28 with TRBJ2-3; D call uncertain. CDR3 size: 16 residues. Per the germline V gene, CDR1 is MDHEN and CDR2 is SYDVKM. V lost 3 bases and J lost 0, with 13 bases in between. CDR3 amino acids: CASSFPRLTSTDTQYF. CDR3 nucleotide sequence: TGTGCCAGCAGTTTCCCCAGACTGACTAGCACAGATACGCAGTATTTT.

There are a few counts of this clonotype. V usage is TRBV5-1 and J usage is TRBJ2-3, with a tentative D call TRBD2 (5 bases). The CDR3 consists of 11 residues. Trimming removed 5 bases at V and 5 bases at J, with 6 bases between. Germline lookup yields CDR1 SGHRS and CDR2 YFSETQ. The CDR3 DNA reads TGCGCCAGCAGGAGGGAAGATACGCAGTATTTT. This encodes CASRREDTQYF.

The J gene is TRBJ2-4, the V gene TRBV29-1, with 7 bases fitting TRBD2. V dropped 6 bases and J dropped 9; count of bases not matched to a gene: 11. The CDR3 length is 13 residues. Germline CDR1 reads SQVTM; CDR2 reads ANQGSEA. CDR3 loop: CSVRARLAGIQYF. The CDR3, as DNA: TGCAGCGTGAGGGCACGACTAGCCGGCATTCAGTACTTC.

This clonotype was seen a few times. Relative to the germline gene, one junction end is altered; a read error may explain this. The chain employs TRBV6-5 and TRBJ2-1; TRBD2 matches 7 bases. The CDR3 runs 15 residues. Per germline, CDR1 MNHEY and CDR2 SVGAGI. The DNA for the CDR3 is TGTGCCAGCAGCTACTCCACTAGCGTCAACAATGAGCAGTTCTTC. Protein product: CASSYSTSVNNEQFF.

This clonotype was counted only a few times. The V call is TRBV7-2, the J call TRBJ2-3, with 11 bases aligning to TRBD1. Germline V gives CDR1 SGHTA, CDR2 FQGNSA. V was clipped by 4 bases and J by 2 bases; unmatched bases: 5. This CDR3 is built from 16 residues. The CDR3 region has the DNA TGTGCCAGCAGCTACGGGACAGGGGGAGACACAGATACGCAGTATTTT. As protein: CASSYGTGGDTDTQYF.

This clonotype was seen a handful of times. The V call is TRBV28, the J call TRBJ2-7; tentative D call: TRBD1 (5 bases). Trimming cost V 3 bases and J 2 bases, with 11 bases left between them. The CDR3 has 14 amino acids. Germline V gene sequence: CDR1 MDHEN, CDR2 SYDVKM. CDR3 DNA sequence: TGTGCCAGCAGTTTGGCGCCAGGGACCTACGAGCAGTACGTC. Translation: CASSLAPGTYEQYV.